These 15 T cell receptor beta chains share one sample of origin, sequenced in a study of T cells in Graves' hyperthyroidism and ophthalmopathy. RNA transcripts were the template for amplifying TCR beta CDR3 regions. The primer set for the first-round RT-PCR of the TCR CDR3 was HTBI. One entry per CDR3 protein, called by TCRdb with MiXCR from the multiplex PCR reads. The table has 350,000 or so distinct CDR3 sequences, roughly 15% seen once; the top ten hold around a third. The sequencing sample was made of blood. These TCRs come from a young woman with Graves' hyperthyroidism that later progressed to Graves' ophthalmopathy.

This clonotype was observed a handful of times. This chain joins TRBV19 and TRBJ1-5; D is possibly TRBD1 (6 bases). V gave up 5 bases and J gave up 6 bases, with 11 bases separating them. Germline V gene lookup returns CDR1 LNHDA and CDR2 SQIVND (reference sequence). This CDR3 contains 13 residues. CDR3 in amino acids: CASSATGSQPQHF. The CDR3 coding sequence is TGTGCCAGTAGTGCCACAGGGTCTCAGCCCCAGCATTTT.

V and J are TRBV7-9 and TRBJ1-1, with TRBD1 matching over 7 bases. V trimming: 4 bases; J trimming: 5 bases; junction bases outside the gene matches: 4. The CDR3 is made up of 13 amino acids. From germline, CDR1 is SEHNR and CDR2 FQNEAQ (reference sequence). CDR3 nucleotides: TGTGCCAGCAGCTCAGACAGGGTTACTGAAGCTTTCTTT. This codes for CASSSDRVTEAFF.

This clonotype was observed a few times. V is TRBV4-2 and J is TRBJ1-1; TRBD1 is a possible D gene (5 bases). CDR1 LGHNA and CDR2 YNFKEQ come from the germline V gene. The CDR3 sequence is 21 residues long. V was trimmed by 1 base and J by 5 bases, leaving 32 bases between them. The CDR3 spells CASSQVLGARRGSGSDTEAFF. In nucleotides, the CDR3 is TGTGCCAGCAGCCAAGTATTAGGCGCGAGGAGGGGTTCAGGGTCGGATACTGAAGCTTTCTTT.

The table lists this clonotype with many counts. The chain joins TRBV28 to TRBJ2-1; 11 positions match TRBD2. CDR1 is MDHEN, CDR2 SYDVKM, per germline. The CDR3 has 16 amino acids. The V segment lost 5 bases and the J segment 6 bases; nucleotides outside the gene matches: 9. CDR3 amino acids: CASSGISGRAFNEQFF. The CDR3 nucleotides read TGTGCCAGCAGTGGGATTAGCGGGAGGGCATTCAATGAGCAGTTCTTC. Supplemented by reference TRBV28 and TRBJ2-1, the full variable domain reads DVKVTQSSRYLVKRTGEKVFLECVQDMDHENMFWYRQDPGLGLRLIYFSYDVKMKEKGDIPEGYSVSREKKERFSLILESASTNQTSMYLCASSGISGRAFNEQFFGPGTRLTVL.

There are many counts of this clonotype. The chain joins TRBV5-1 to TRBJ1-1; the D is unclear. Between the trimmed V and J ends, which lost 4 bases and 0 bases, there was a span of 22 bases. Germline CDR1 SGHRS, CDR2 YFSETQ. CDR3 length: 18 residues. The CDR3 protein is CASSQTVRRPHMNTEAFF. In nucleotides, the CDR3 is TGCGCCAGCAGCCAAACCGTTAGACGGCCCCATATGAACACTGAAGCTTTCTTT.

This clonotype has a count of ten or more. The V and J genes are TRBV11-2 and TRBJ2-5, with D possibly TRBD2 on 6 matching bases. V lost 3 bases and J 5 bases, leaving 10 bases between the germline ends. CDR3 length: 13 residues. The V gene's germline CDR1 is SGHAT and CDR2 FQNNGV. The CDR3 coding sequence is TGTGCCAGCAGCTTTGGGGCGGGGGAGACCCAGTACTTC. It translates to CASSFGAGETQYF. Combining the CDR3 with reference TRBV11-2 and TRBJ2-5 gives the whole variable domain EAGVAQSPRYKIIEKRQSVAFWCNPISGHATLYWYQQILGQGPKLLIQFQNNGVVDDSQLPKDRFSAERLKGVDSTLKIQPAKLEDSAVYLCASSFGAGETQYFGPGTRLLVL.

This clonotype was recorded at least ten times. The chain links TRBV28 to TRBJ2-3, with D perhaps TRBD1 (6 bases). CDR3 length: 14 residues. Per germline, CDR1 MDHEN and CDR2 SYDVKM. Trimming stripped 2 bases from V and 3 bases from J, with 9 bases between. CDR3: CASSLLQGTDTQYF. The CDR3 DNA sequence: TGTGCCAGCAGTTTACTTCAGGGGACAGATACGCAGTATTTT. Looking up the rest from reference TRBV28 and TRBJ2-3 gives the full variable domain: DVKVTQSSRYLVKRTGEKVFLECVQDMDHENMFWYRQDPGLGLRLIYFSYDVKMKEKGDIPEGYSVSREKKERFSLILESASTNQTSMYLCASSLLQGTDTQYFGPGTRLTVL.

This clonotype was observed a handful of times. The V call is TRBV5-1, the J call TRBJ1-2; D is unclear. Germline V gene lookup returns CDR1 SGHRS and CDR2 YFSETQ. V shed 6 bases and J shed 4 bases, with 10 bases lying between them. CDR3 length: 12 amino acids. The DNA of the CDR3 is TGCGCCAGCATGGACGAGTCCTATGGCTACACCTTC. It codes for CASMDESYGYTF.

This clonotype has at least ten counts. This chain connects TRBV6-1 to TRBJ2-7; TRBD1 or TRBD2 may be the D gene (5 bases each). The CDR3 extends over 13 amino acids. Germline-derived CDR1 and CDR2 are MNHNS and SASEGT. Trimming left V 10 bases short and J 7 bases short, with 20 bases between. CDR3 sequence: CATSGTGAREQYF. For the CDR3, the DNA is TGTGCCACCTCCGGGACCGGCGCTCGAGAGCAGTACTTC.

This clonotype was counted at least ten times. V and J are TRBV2 and TRBJ2-5; 9 bases align to TRBD2. The V segment lost 0 bases and the J segment 5 bases; nucleotides outside the gene matches: 7. The germline V gene has CDR1 SNHLY and CDR2 FYNNEI. CDR3 length: 16 amino acids. CDR3 sequence (DNA): TGTGCCAGCAGTGAAGCTAGCGGGAGTCCAGCTGAGACCCAGTACTTC. It is translated as CASSEASGSPAETQYF. The complete variable domain, with remaining parts taken from reference TRBV2 and TRBJ2-5, reads EPEVTQTPSHQVTQMGQEVILRCVPISNHLYFYWYRQILGQKVEFLVSFYNNEISEKSEIFDDQFSVERPDGSNFTLKIRSTKLEDSAMYFCASSEASGSPAETQYFGPGTRLLVL.

The table lists this clonotype with many counts. This chain connects TRBV3-1 to TRBJ1-1, with a possible D match to TRBD1 (6 bases). Trimming took off 0 bases at V and 8 bases at J, with 10 bases between the two ends. In germline, CDR1 is LGHDT, CDR2 YNNKEL (reference sequence). The CDR3 runs to 13 residues. The CDR3 DNA reads TGTGCCAGCAGCCAAGATGGCGACAGGGAAGCTTTCTTT. Translating gives CASSQDGDREAFF.

This clonotype has ten or more counts. This sequence joins TRBV20-1 and TRBJ1-6; 9 nucleotides line up with TRBD1. This CDR3 contains 14 residues. Trimming cost V 5 bases and J 9 bases; bases outside gene matches: 8. Germline CDR1 reads DFQATT; CDR2 reads SNEGSKA (reference sequence). The CDR3 DNA sequence: TGCAGTGCTCGCCTGGGACAGGGCGGTTCACCCCTCCACTTT. This sequence encodes CSARLGQGGSPLHF.

The chain employs TRBV11-2 and TRBJ2-7; D possibly matches TRBD1 or TRBD2 (5 bases each). Trimming left V 4 bases short and J 3 bases short, with 13 bases between. Germline assignment: CDR1 SGHAT and CDR2 FQNNGV. The CDR3 contains 14 residues. CDR3 sequence reads: CASSSRDRLYEQYF. As DNA, the CDR3 is TGTGCCAGCAGCTCCCGGGACCGCCTCTACGAGCAGTACTTC.

This clonotype was counted only a few times. The CDR3 nucleotides are TGTGCCGGGCTGGTGGGGAGAGTCCAGTTCTTC. It translates to CAGLVGRVQFF. The chain links TRBV30 to TRBJ2-1; TRBD2 is a possible D gene (5 bases). The CDR3 is made up of 11 amino acids. Germline V gene data show CDR1 as GTSNPN and CDR2 as SVGIG (reference sequence). The V end lost 8 bases, the J end lost 13 bases, and 18 bases lay between the germline ends.

Many counts were recorded for this clonotype. This chain connects TRBV15 to TRBJ1-5, with 7 nucleotides matching TRBD1. CDR1 and CDR2 from the germline V gene are LNHNV and YYDKDF (reference sequence). This CDR3 has 15 residues. V was clipped by 5 bases and J by 1 base; unmatched bases: 5. The chain's CDR3 is CATSEGTASNQPQHF. In DNA, the CDR3 is TGTGCCACCAGCGAAGGGACAGCGAGCAATCAGCCCCAGCATTTT.